These T cell receptor beta chains were read from a single sample in a study of T cells in Graves' hyperthyroidism and ophthalmopathy. One entry per CDR3 protein results from TCRdb running MiXCR on the multiplex PCR reads. Among 690,000 or so distinct CDR3 sequences, about 17% were seen once, and the ten largest hold over 15%. Sequencing used blood. Source of these receptors: a woman in her fifties or sixties with Graves' hyperthyroidism that later progressed to Graves' ophthalmopathy. CDR3s include the opening cysteine and the closing phenylalanine or tryptophan. A D gene is named only where the DNA matches it firmly. Only part of the rows carry a size: once, few, many, or a class if the clone is expanded.

many	NA	TRBV11-2	TRBJ2-5	CASSPRTGAGETQYF	TGTGCCAGCAGCCCGAGGACTGGTGCGGGGGAGACCCAGTACTTC
few	TRBD1	TRBV20-1	TRBJ1-4	CSARDQYWTGGNEKLFF	TGCAGTGCTAGAGATCAGTATTGGACAGGGGGAAATGAAAAACTGTTTTTT
once	TRBD2	TRBV30	TRBJ2-7	CAWSVAGGLTSYEQYF	TGTGCCTGGAGTGTAGCGGGGGGCCTTACGTCCTACGAGCAGTACTTC
few	TRBD1	TRBV27	TRBJ2-5	CASSYGQGEETQYF	TGTGCCAGCAGTTACGGACAGGGGGAAGAGACCCAGTACTTC
many	NA	TRBV10-3	TRBJ1-1	CAISELTGNGNTEAFF	TGTGCCATCAGTGAGCTGACAGGCAATGGGAACACTGAAGCTTTCTTT
few	NA	TRBV20-1	TRBJ2-1	CSARDSSRGSYNEQFF	TGCAGTGCTAGAGATTCATCCCGCGGGTCCTACAATGAGCAGTTCTTC
few	NA	TRBV6-6	TRBJ1-5	CASSYSISGQPQHF	TGTGCCAGCAGTTACTCAATATCCGGACAGCCCCAGCATTTT
NA	TRBD2	TRBV27	TRBJ2-1	CASSLYTSGYNEQFF	TGTGCCAGCAGTTTATATACTAGCGGCTACAATGAGCAGTTCTTC
NA	NA	TRBV4-1	TRBJ1-6	CASGQGRMGSYNSPLHF	TGCGCCAGCGGCCAAGGTCGGATGGGCTCCTATAATTCACCCCTCCACTTT
NA	NA	TRBV12-3/TRBV12-4	TRBJ1-1	CASTNFGDTEAFF	TGTGCCAGCACCAATTTTGGCGACACTGAAGCTTTCTTT
NA	NA	TRBV28	TRBJ1-5	CASSLSTGLARFNQPQHF	TGTGCCAGCAGTTTATCCACCGGTCTGGCAAGATTCAATCAGCCCCAGCATTTT
many	NA	TRBV30	TRBJ1-1	CAWSVRGNTEAFF	TGTGCCTGGAGTGTACGAGGGAACACTGAAGCTTTCTTT
few	NA	TRBV12-3/TRBV12-4	TRBJ1-2	CASNWGFDYGYTF	TGTGCCAGCAATTGGGGCTTTGACTATGGCTACACCTTC
NA	TRBD1	TRBV18	TRBJ1-5	CAQSWDSQNQPQHF	TGTGCCCAGTCCTGGGACAGTCAAAATCAGCCCCAGCATTTT
many	TRBD2	TRBV12-3/TRBV12-4	TRBJ2-2	CASSALLAGNTGELFF	TGTGCCAGCAGTGCCCTACTAGCGGGAAACACCGGGGAGCTGTTTTTT
many	NA	TRBV10-3	TRBJ1-5	CAISALQGESNQPQHF	TGTGCCATCAGTGCCTTACAGGGCGAAAGCAATCAGCCCCAGCATTTT
few	NA	TRBV12-3/TRBV12-4	TRBJ1-1	CASSLVVANTEAFF	TGTGCCAGCAGTTTAGTAGTGGCGAACACTGAAGCTTTCTTT
NA	NA	TRBV5-1	TRBJ1-3	CASSGSGSGNTIYF	TGCGCCAGCAGCGGGAGTGGGTCTGGAAACACCATATATTTT
few	NA	TRBV12-3/TRBV12-4	TRBJ2-4	CASSLGGVRNIQYF	TGTGCCAGCAGTTTAGGAGGGGTTCGGAACATTCAGTACTTC
few	TRBD1	TRBV19	TRBJ2-7	CASSVGQGFEQYF	TGTGCCAGTAGTGTCGGACAGGGCTTCGAGCAGTACTTC
NA	TRBD1	TRBV30	TRBJ1-6	CAWSEGQSDSPLHF	TGTGCCTGGAGTGAGGGACAGTCTGATTCACCCCTCCACTTT
NA	NA	TRBV29-1	TRBJ1-6	CSVRGAFNNSPLHF	TGCAGCGTTCGAGGGGCCTTTAATAATTCACCCCTCCACTTT
many	NA	TRBV11-2	TRBJ1-1	CASSLFEDTEAFF	TGTGCCAGCAGCTTATTCGAGGACACTGAAGCTTTCTTT
NA	NA	TRBV4-1	TRBJ2-5	CASSQNFGWETQYF	TGCGCCAGCAGCCAAAACTTCGGATGGGAGACCCAGTACTTC
NA	TRBD2	TRBV5-4	TRBJ2-3	CASSVKSGGASDTQYF	TGTGCCAGCAGCGTAAAGAGCGGGGGGGCCTCAGATACGCAGTATTTT
many	TRBD1	TRBV18	TRBJ1-1	CASSTGQGVLDTEAFF	TGTGCCAGCTCAACGGGACAGGGGGTTCTTGACACTGAAGCTTTCTTT
few	NA	TRBV7-2	TRBJ1-2	CASSLAPGHTSRGYTF	TGTGCCAGCAGCTTAGCCCCGGGACACACCTCTAGAGGCTACACCTTC
many	NA	TRBV12-3/TRBV12-4	TRBJ2-6	CASSASGANVLTF	TGTGCCAGCAGTGCCTCTGGGGCCAACGTCCTGACTTTC
few	NA	TRBV7-9	TRBJ2-2	CASSLLGQPNTGELFF	TGTGCCAGCAGCTTACTAGGACAGCCGAACACCGGGGAGCTGTTTTTT
few	TRBD1	TRBV12-3/TRBV12-4	TRBJ2-3	CASSLTGTGGNTDTQYF	TGTGCCAGCAGTTTGACCGGGACAGGGGGAAACACAGATACGCAGTATTTT
NA	TRBD2	TRBV24-1	TRBJ2-1	CATSDPGRANEQFF	TGTGCCACCAGTGACCCCGGGAGGGCCAATGAGCAGTTCTTC
many	TRBD2	TRBV11-2	TRBJ2-5	CASSPGTSGGMDETQYF	TGTGCCAGCAGCCCCGGGACTAGCGGGGGGATGGATGAGACCCAGTACTTC
many	NA	TRBV30	TRBJ1-4	CAWSATYGDPTNEKLFF	TGTGCCTGGAGTGCGACCTATGGGGATCCAACTAATGAAAAACTGTTTTTT
many	TRBD1	TRBV7-6	TRBJ1-4	CASSLTTGQGEKLFF	TGTGCCAGCAGCTTAACAACAGGACAGGGTGAAAAACTGTTTTTT
NA	NA	TRBV11-2	TRBJ1-2	CASSLGLTDPSYGYTF	TGTGCCAGCAGCTTAGGTCTAACAGACCCCAGCTATGGCTACACCTTC
NA	NA	TRBV20-1	TRBJ2-1	CSARILGAYNEQFF	TGCAGTGCTAGAATCTTGGGGGCGTACAATGAGCAGTTCTTC
many	NA	TRBV2	TRBJ1-1	CASWVRGALNTEAFF	TGTGCCAGCTGGGTCCGCGGAGCCTTGAACACTGAAGCTTTCTTT
few	NA	TRBV27	TRBJ2-7	CASSPLSGDPSYEQYF	TGTGCCAGCAGCCCACTGTCAGGGGACCCTTCCTACGAGCAGTACTTC
many	NA	TRBV2	TRBJ2-7	CASSGGTYEQYF	TGTGCCAGCAGTGGTGGGACCTACGAGCAGTACTTC
few	TRBD1	TRBV30	TRBJ2-2	CATFRDRGFPGELFF	TGTGCCACCTTCCGGGACAGGGGTTTCCCCGGGGAGCTGTTTTTT
NA	TRBD1	TRBV7-9	TRBJ1-2	CASSLGPDRGPYGYTF	TGTGCCAGCAGCTTAGGACCAGACAGGGGGCCTTATGGCTACACCTTC
many	NA	TRBV6-1	TRBJ1-1	CASGKIRGSNTEAFF	TGTGCCAGCGGAAAAATCAGGGGATCGAACACTGAAGCTTTCTTT
few	NA	TRBV27	TRBJ1-1	CASKVMERSNTEAFF	TGTGCCAGCAAGGTAATGGAACGATCTAACACTGAAGCTTTCTTT
few	NA	TRBV15	TRBJ2-7	CATSRVEGDYEQYF	TGTGCCACCAGCAGAGTGGAGGGCGACTACGAGCAGTACTTC